The count of the clone carrying this T cell receptor (beta chain) is one. Antigen unknown. The data originate from a study of T cell responses to AZD1222 COVID-19 vaccine. Study findings and constraints: Donors in the cohort were predominantly white British and more often female, and clonal diversity was possibly underestimated. As reported, nearly half of all spike-specific TCRs target variant regions that are unmutated.

Some second doses came at about 4 weeks and others at about 12 weeks; these were pooled. Profiling relied on immunoSEQ multiplex PCR, and the TCRdb table lists in-frame clones only, not all of them. The table shows about 200,000 clones, with 90% to 95% occurring only once. Trimming left V 1 base short and J 9 bases short, with 13 bases between. The V gene's germline CDR1 is SGHVS and CDR2 FNYEAQ. This CDR3 contains 14 residues. This TCR was recovered from an adult who received the AZD1222 COVID-19 vaccine. The chain is built from TRBV7-6 and TRBJ2-1, with D possibly being TRBD2 (5 bases). The starting material was peripheral blood, obtained 28 days after the second AZD1222 dose. CDR3 sequence (DNA): TGTGCCAGCAGCTTAGTTCCGCGTGGAGGTGAGCAGTTCTTC. It encodes CASSLVPRGGEQFF.